Shown below are 5 T cell receptor beta chains from a single sample sequenced in a study of blood T cells in healthy people across ages. A second PCR, run for about 6 to 12 cycles, used a sample-barcoded 5' primer plus a J-beta primer mix. TCRdb recomputed calls from the 5' RACE reads with MiXCR, one row per CDR3 protein. Here the sample spans about 2 million distinct CDR3 sequences, around 48% being singletons. Sequencing was carried out using blood. The receptors were sampled from a woman aged 40 to 50 in good health.

The chain carries TRBV7-9 and TRBJ1-6; D is unclear. CDR1 is SEHNR and CDR2 is FQNEAQ in the germline V gene (reference sequence). This CDR3 has 15 amino acids. Trimming took off 5 bases at V and 5 bases at J, with 13 bases between the two ends. CDR3 nucleotide sequence: TGTGCCAGCAGCGCCATAGTGAGGGATAATTCACCCCTCCACTTT. It codes for CASSAIVRDNSPLHF.

The chain carries TRBV20-1 and TRBJ2-5; 12 positions match TRBD2. The CDR3 has 15 residues. CDR1 is DFQATT, CDR2 SNEGSKA, per germline (reference sequence). The V gene end was trimmed by 4 bases and the J gene end by 0 bases; junction bases not matched to a gene: 3. CDR3 DNA: TGCAGTGCTACACGACTAGCGGGGGACCAAGAGACCCAGTACTTC. Translating it yields CSATRLAGDQETQYF.

The gene calls are TRBV25-1 and TRBJ2-3, with D possibly being TRBD1 or TRBD2 (5 bases each). Trimming left V 3 bases short and J 4 bases short, with 11 bases between. The CDR3 has 14 residues. Germline CDR1 is MGHDK and CDR2 is SYGVNS. DNA of the CDR3: TGTGCCAGCAGTGACCGGGGCCGCGCAGATACGCAGTATTTT. Encoded protein: CASSDRGRADTQYF.

This clonotype was counted only a few times. CDR3 protein: CASSVGQGAHEQYF. CDR3 DNA sequence: TGTGCCAGCAGCGTAGGACAGGGAGCCCACGAGCAGTACTTC. The chain couples TRBV9 to TRBJ2-4, with TRBD1 matching over 7 bases. The J call may not be correct, given that the DNA end is closer to TRBJ2-7. Germline V CDR1 and CDR2: SGDLS, YYNGEE. The CDR3 loop spans 14 amino acids.

A single count supports this clonotype. This sequence joins TRBV6-5 and TRBJ1-2, with D perhaps matching TRBD1 (5 bases). Per germline, CDR1 MNHEY and CDR2 SVGAGI. Trimming removed 4 bases at V and 8 bases at J, with 14 bases between. This CDR3 contains 13 residues. CDR3 sequence: CASSSTTAVGYTF. The CDR3 DNA sequence: TGTGCCAGCAGTTCCACGACAGCGGTCGGCTACACCTTC.